This is a list of T cell receptor beta chains from one sample in a study of neurological immune-mediated disorders. TCRdb called the 5' RACE reads again in MiXCR, with one record for every CDR3 protein. Among roughly 57,000 distinct CDR3 sequences listed, 8% to 9% were seen once. Sequences were obtained from PBMCs. These receptors all come from a middle-aged woman in good health. Each CDR3 is given with its conserved first and last residue. Fields, in order: J gene, D gene, clone size, V gene, CDR3 DNA, CDR3 protein. The D gene is left open where the match is weak. Some rows mark clone size as missing; the rest say once, few, many or name a class of expanded clone.

>TRBJ2-7|TRBD2|many|TRBV20-1
TGCAGTGCTTCTTTCGTGCGGGGGGGCTTATACGAGCAGTACTTC
CSASFVRGGLYEQYF
>TRBJ2-5|-|-|TRBV5-1
TGCGCCAGCAGCTTGGAAGGGGACGGATGGGAGACCCAGTACTTC
CASSLEGDGWETQYF
>TRBJ2-7|-|few|TRBV30
TGTGCCTGGAGTAGAAACAGTTACGAGCAGTACTTC
CAWSRNSYEQYF
>TRBJ2-7|TRBD1|many|TRBV20-1
TGCAGTGCTAGAGCTCTCCGGGACAGGGAGAGGCCCTACGAGCAGTACTTC
CSARALRDRERPYEQYF
>TRBJ1-1|-|many|TRBV20-1
TGCAGTGCAGAGACCGATTTAAATGAAGCTTTCTTT
CSAETDLNEAFF
>TRBJ2-1|TRBD2|many|TRBV20-1
TGCAGTGCGTCTAGCGGCTACAATGAGCAGTTCTTC
CSASSGYNEQFF
>TRBJ2-3|TRBD2|few|TRBV20-1
TGCAGTGCTAGGACTAGCGGGACCTTCACAGATACGCAGTATTTT
CSARTSGTFTDTQYF
>TRBJ1-6|-|many|TRBV6-6
TGTGCCAGCAGTTTGGAGGTCTATAATTCACCCCTCCACTTT
CASSLEVYNSPLHF
>TRBJ1-1|-|few|TRBV6-2/TRBV6-3
TGTGCCAGCAGTTACTCGGAGGGGACCGTCGGCGGGTGGACTGAAGCTTTCTTT
CASSYSEGTVGGWTEAFF
>TRBJ2-3|TRBD1|many|TRBV29-1
TGCAGCGTAGATAAAGGACAGGGAGGAGATACGCAGTATTTT
CSVDKGQGGDTQYF
>TRBJ2-7|TRBD1|many|TRBV5-1
TGCGCCAGCAGCTCGTCGGACAGGGCCGAGCAGTACTTC
CASSSSDRAEQYF
>TRBJ2-1|-|many|TRBV7-3
TGTGCCAGCAGCACCAAAAACCGGCACAATGAGCAGTTCTTC
CASSTKNRHNEQFF
>TRBJ2-1|-|many|TRBV5-1
TGCGCCAGCAGCCCCCGAGACAGAGGGGACACAATGGTGCAGTTCTTC
CASSPRDRGDTMVQFF
>TRBJ1-1|-|many|TRBV4-2
TGTGCCAGCAGCCAAGTTCTTAGCAGGACTGGGGCTTTCTTT
CASSQVLSRTGAFF
>TRBJ1-1|-|-|TRBV18
TGTGCCAGCTCACCACTAGGAGGTAGGGGGAACACTGAAGCTTTCTTT
CASSPLGGRGNTEAFF
>TRBJ2-3|-|many|TRBV5-6
TGTGCCAGCAGCTTGATTGAGGGGGATCGCACAGATACGCAGTATTTT
CASSLIEGDRTDTQYF
>TRBJ2-7|-|many|TRBV5-1
TGCGCCAGCAGCTACATGGAGGGGGACCCGTCCTACGAGCAGTACTTC
CASSYMEGDPSYEQYF
>TRBJ2-7|TRBD1|many|TRBV20-1
TGCAGTGCTACCCGGACAGGGGACGAGCAGTACTTC
CSATRTGDEQYF
>TRBJ2-1|-|many|TRBV6-2/TRBV6-3
TGTGCCAGCAGTTACTTTAGGGATGAGCAGTTCTTC
CASSYFRDEQFF
>TRBJ2-2|-|many|TRBV4-2
TGTGCCAGCAGCCAAGAGGTCCACAGCAAGAGGGGGGAGCTGTTTTTT
CASSQEVHSKRGELFF
>TRBJ2-3|-|many|TRBV20-1
TGCAGTGCTAGAGATGGTCTCCGAGGGAGGACAGATACGCAGTATTTT
CSARDGLRGRTDTQYF
>TRBJ1-1|TRBD1|many|TRBV29-1
TGCAGCGCCCTGGACAGGCCCCCTGAAGCTTTCTTT
CSALDRPPEAFF
>TRBJ1-1|-|many|TRBV27
TGTGCCAGCAAAGGGAATCGGAGGGCGAACACTGAAGCTTTCTTT
CASKGNRRANTEAFF
>TRBJ1-3|-|many|TRBV18
TGTGCCAGCTCACCATCTATCTCATCCACCATATATTTT
CASSPSISSTIYF
>TRBJ2-7|TRBD1|many|TRBV10-3
TGTGCCATCGGGACGGGACAGGGCTCGAGAGAGCAGTACTTC
CAIGTGQGSREQYF
>TRBJ2-5|-|many|TRBV29-1
TGCAGCGTTGCCGGGGACCGCGGAATCCAAGAGACCCAGTACTTC
CSVAGDRGIQETQYF
>TRBJ1-1|TRBD1|-|TRBV3-1
TGTGCCAGCAGCCAAGAAGCGGGACAGGGGGGCACTGAAGCTTTCTTT
CASSQEAGQGGTEAFF
>TRBJ1-2|-|-|TRBV9
TGTGCCAGCACCGCGGGCTCTAATGAAGTCTATGGCTACACCTTC
CASTAGSNEVYGYTF
>TRBJ1-2|-|many|TRBV5-1
TGCGCCAGCAGCTATGCAGGAAGCGCTAACTATGGCTACACCTTC
CASSYAGSANYGYTF
>TRBJ2-7|TRBD1|-|TRBV7-6
TGTGCCAGCAGCTTTTGGACAGGGACCTACGAGCAGTACTTC
CASSFWTGTYEQYF
>TRBJ1-1|TRBD1|many|TRBV6-2/TRBV6-3
TGTGCCAGCAGCAAACAGGGGGCGGCCACTGAAGCTTTCTTT
CASSKQGAATEAFF
>TRBJ1-1|-|many|TRBV20-1
TGCAGTGCTAGAGATACGGCCTACACTGAAGCTTTCTTT
CSARDTAYTEAFF
>TRBJ2-1|-|many|TRBV7-3
TGTGCCAGCAGTAAAACATCGGACGGTCAACAGTTCTTC
CASSKTSDGQQFF
>TRBJ2-3|-|many|TRBV7-8
TGTGCCAGCAGCTTACTGTCGGGGACTAGCACAGATACGCAGTATTTT
CASSLLSGTSTDTQYF
>TRBJ2-1|TRBD2|many|TRBV3-1
TGTGCCAGCGCGGCGGGAGGTTCAGGTAATGAGCAGTTCTTC
CASAAGGSGNEQFF
>TRBJ1-2|-|many|TRBV6-2/TRBV6-3
TGTGCCAGCACCACACCCGTGGTACCTAACTATGGCTACACCTTC
CASTTPVVPNYGYTF
>TRBJ1-2|-|many|TRBV20-1
TGCAGTGCTAGGTTTGGGGAGACTGGCTACACCTTC
CSARFGETGYTF
>TRBJ2-7|-|many|TRBV7-3
TGTGCCAGCAGCTTTGCCGGGGCCTACGAGCAGTACTTC
CASSFAGAYEQYF
>TRBJ1-4|TRBD1|many|TRBV14
TGTGCCAGCAGCCCGGACAGGGGGCGCCCTAATGAAAAACTGTTTTTT
CASSPDRGRPNEKLFF
>TRBJ1-1|-|many|TRBV11-2
TGTGCCAGCAGCTTAGATATAGGCACCGAAGCTTTCTTT
CASSLDIGTEAFF
>TRBJ1-2|-|many|TRBV4-3
TGCGCCAGCAGCCAAGACGGCGGGGATGGCTACACCTTC
CASSQDGGDGYTF
>TRBJ1-2|-|many|TRBV5-1
TGCGCCAGCAGCATCGACACCTATGGCTACACCTTC
CASSIDTYGYTF
>TRBJ1-1|-|many|TRBV29-1
TGCAGCGTTTTTGGGCAGGGACCTCGGGGAGTCACTGAAGCTTTCTTT
CSVFGQGPRGVTEAFF
>TRBJ2-2|TRBD1|many|TRBV4-1
TGCGCCAGCAGCCACCCCGGACAGGGCGGAACCGGGGAGCTGTTTTTT
CASSHPGQGGTGELFF
>TRBJ1-1|-|many|TRBV6-5
TGTGCCAGCAGTCCCGTCGCGGCCAACACTGAAGCTTTCTTT
CASSPVAANTEAFF
>TRBJ2-7|TRBD2|many|TRBV20-1
TGCAGTGCGACTAGCGGGAGGTCCTACGAGCAGTACTTC
CSATSGRSYEQYF
>TRBJ2-5|TRBD2|many|TRBV9
TGTGCCAGCAGCCCCGGGGGACTAGCGGGGGTTGGAGAGACCCAGTACTTC
CASSPGGLAGVGETQYF
>TRBJ2-7|-|many|TRBV6-2/TRBV6-3
TGTGCCAGCTCCGGTTCCAGGGGCGAGCAGTACTTC
CASSGSRGEQYF
>TRBJ2-2|-|many|TRBV7-8
TGTGCCAGCCTCCCAGGACCCCTTCTCGGGGAGCTGTTTTTT
CASLPGPLLGELFF
>TRBJ2-3|-|many|TRBV18
TGTGCCAGCTCACCACCGCGGGCTAGCACAGATACGCAGTATTTT
CASSPPRASTDTQYF
>TRBJ2-1|TRBD2|many|TRBV7-2
TGTGCCAGCACCGCCAGGAGCGGGGCATACAATGAGCAGTTCTTC
CASTARSGAYNEQFF